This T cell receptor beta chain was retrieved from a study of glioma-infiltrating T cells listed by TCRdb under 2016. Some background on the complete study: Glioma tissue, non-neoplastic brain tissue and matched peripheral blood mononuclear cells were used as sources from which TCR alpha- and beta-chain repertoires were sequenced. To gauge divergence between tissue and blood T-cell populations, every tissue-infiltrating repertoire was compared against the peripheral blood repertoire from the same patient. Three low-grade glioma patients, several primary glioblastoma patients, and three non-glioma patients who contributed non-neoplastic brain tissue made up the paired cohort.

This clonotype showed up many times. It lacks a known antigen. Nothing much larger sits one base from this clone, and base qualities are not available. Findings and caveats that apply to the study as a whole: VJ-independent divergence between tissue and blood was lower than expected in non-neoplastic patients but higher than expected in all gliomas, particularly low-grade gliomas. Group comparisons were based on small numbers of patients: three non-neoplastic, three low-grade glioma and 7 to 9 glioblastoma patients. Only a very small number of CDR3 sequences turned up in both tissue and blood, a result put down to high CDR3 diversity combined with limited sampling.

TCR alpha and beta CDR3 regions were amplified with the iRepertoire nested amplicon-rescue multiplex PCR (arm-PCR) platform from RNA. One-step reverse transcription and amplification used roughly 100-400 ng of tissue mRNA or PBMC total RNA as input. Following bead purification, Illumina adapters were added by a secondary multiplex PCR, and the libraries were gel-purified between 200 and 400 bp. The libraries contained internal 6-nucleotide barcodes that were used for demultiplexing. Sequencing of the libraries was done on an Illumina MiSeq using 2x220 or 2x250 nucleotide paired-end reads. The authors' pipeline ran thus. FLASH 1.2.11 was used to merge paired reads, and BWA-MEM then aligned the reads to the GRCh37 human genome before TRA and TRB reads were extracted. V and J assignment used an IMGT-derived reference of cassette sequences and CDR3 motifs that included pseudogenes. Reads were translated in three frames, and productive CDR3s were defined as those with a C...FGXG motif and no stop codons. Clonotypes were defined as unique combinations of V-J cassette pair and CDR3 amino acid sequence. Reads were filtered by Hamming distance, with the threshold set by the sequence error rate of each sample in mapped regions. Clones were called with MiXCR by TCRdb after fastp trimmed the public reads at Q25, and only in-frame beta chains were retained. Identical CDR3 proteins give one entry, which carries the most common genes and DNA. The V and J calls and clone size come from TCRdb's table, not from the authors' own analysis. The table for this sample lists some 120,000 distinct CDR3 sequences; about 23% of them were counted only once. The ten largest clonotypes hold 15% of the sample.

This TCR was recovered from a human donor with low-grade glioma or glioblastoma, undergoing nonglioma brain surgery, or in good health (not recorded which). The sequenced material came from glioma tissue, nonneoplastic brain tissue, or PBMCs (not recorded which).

DNA sequence: TGTGCCAGCGCCGGGACATCCAATGAGCAGTTCTTC. It encodes CASAGTSNEQFF. Recombination linked TRBV7-2 to TRBJ2-1; the D gene is perhaps TRBD1, on 6 matching bases. The CDR3 covers 12 residues, taking in both the cysteine and the phenylalanine. The sequence is cut down to CDR3 DNA, 36 bases in frame from base 1. V is clipped by 8 bases and J by 6 bases, and the sequence between their germline boundaries is 11 bases long. CDR1 and CDR2 are drawn from the germline V gene: SGHTA, FQGNSA.